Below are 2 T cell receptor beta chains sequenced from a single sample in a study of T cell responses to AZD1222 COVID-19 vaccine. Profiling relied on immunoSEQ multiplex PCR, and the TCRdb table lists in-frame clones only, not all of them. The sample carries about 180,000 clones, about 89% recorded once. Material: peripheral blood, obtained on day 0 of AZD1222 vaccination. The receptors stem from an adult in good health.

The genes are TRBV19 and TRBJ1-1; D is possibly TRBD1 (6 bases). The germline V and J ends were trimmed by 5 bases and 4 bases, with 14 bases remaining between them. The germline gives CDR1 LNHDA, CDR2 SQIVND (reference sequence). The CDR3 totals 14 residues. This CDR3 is CASSDQGLGTEAFF. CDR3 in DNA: TGTGCCAGTAGTGACCAGGGGTTAGGCACTGAAGCTTTCTTT.

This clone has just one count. CDR3 sequence (DNA): TGTGCCTGGGGGGAGGTGGGCGCTTCCTACGAGCAGTACTTC. Encoded protein: CAWGEVGASYEQYF. V usage is TRBV30 and J usage is TRBJ2-7; maybe TRBD2 (6 bases). The CDR3 sequence is 14 residues long. With 5 bases removed from V and 1 base from J, the gap between germline ends came to 15 bases. Germline V gene data show CDR1 as GTSNPN and CDR2 as SVGIG (reference sequence).